In its sample, the clone carrying this T cell receptor beta chain was seen many times. TCRdb re-called the 5' RACE reads through MiXCR, storing one row per CDR3 protein. There are 200,000 to 250,000 distinct CDR3 sequences in the sample; approximately 8.3% occur only once, and about 1.8% lies in the top ten. The data derive from a study of identical twins. CDR3 length: 15 amino acids. From germline, CDR1 is SNHLY and CDR2 FYNNEI. V was shortened by 10 bases and J by 3 bases, with 20 bases between the two germline ends. The same sample was also used in a study of yellow fever vaccine responses in identical twins.

Input material: memory (CD45RO+) T cells sorted from blood. The rearrangement joins TRBV2 to TRBJ2-3; D possibly corresponds to TRBD2 (6 bases). This TCR was recovered from a woman between 18 and 29 years old in good health. The DNA for the CDR3 is TGTGCCACCATCCGGACTACTACTCCTACAGATACGCAGTATTTT. This codes for CATIRTTTPTDTQYF.